The 9 T cell receptor beta chains presented below share a single source sample, sequenced in a study of T cells in Graves' hyperthyroidism and ophthalmopathy. Template material for amplifying TCR beta CDR3 regions consisted of RNA transcripts. TCR CDR3 underwent first-round RT-PCR with the HTBI primer set. TCRdb itself ran the multiplex PCR reads through MiXCR, one entry per CDR3 protein. The repertoire includes over 700,000 distinct CDR3 sequences, approximately 19% of them detected once, and around 17% sits in the top ten. The material sequenced was blood. Source of these receptors: a woman in her forties or fifties with Graves' hyperthyroidism that later progressed to Graves' ophthalmopathy.

This clonotype appeared a single time. Relative to the germline gene, one junction end is altered; a read error may explain this. The chain combines TRBV12-3 or TRBV12-4 with TRBJ1-1; a weak D match, TRBD1 (6 bases). The CDR3 contains 15 residues. The CDR3, as DNA: TGTGCCAGCAGTTTATGGGCAGGGGAGAACGCTGAAGCTTTCTTT. It codes for CASSLWAGENAEAFF.

Ten or more counts support this clonotype. The chain uses TRBV29-1 and TRBJ2-1; 14 nucleotides agree with TRBD2. The CDR3 has 14 amino acids. V trimming: 4 bases; J trimming: 8 bases; junction bases outside the gene matches: 4. Looked up from germline, CDR1 is SQVTM and CDR2 is ANQGSEA. Written as DNA, the CDR3 is TGCAGCGTTGGGACTAGCGGGGGGAGGGATGAGCAGTTCTTC. Its protein is CSVGTSGGRDEQFF.

This clonotype came up many times. V gene TRBV3-1 combines with J gene TRBJ2-7, with no clear D. The CDR3 is 15 amino acids. V dropped 3 bases and J dropped 3 bases, with 15 bases sitting between them. Per germline, CDR1 LGHDT and CDR2 YNNKEL (reference sequence). The DNA for the CDR3 is TGTGCCAGCAGCCAGGCTCCCAGGCATAACTACGAGCAGTACTTC. It yields the protein CASSQAPRHNYEQYF.

This chain joins TRBV7-9 and TRBJ2-7; the match to TRBD2 covers 7 bases. V dropped 4 bases and J dropped 1; count of bases not matched to a gene: 7. The CDR3 length is 15 residues. CDR1 SEHNR and CDR2 FQNEAQ come from the germline V gene (reference sequence). CDR3 amino acids: CASSSYGGGSYEQYF. The CDR3 DNA reads TGTGCCAGCAGCTCTTATGGGGGGGGGTCCTACGAGCAGTACTTC.

This clonotype was recorded many times. V gene TRBV3-1 combines with J gene TRBJ1-5; 7 positions agree with TRBD1. Germline lookup yields CDR1 LGHDT and CDR2 YNNKEL (reference sequence). With 4 bases clipped from V and 4 bases from J, the junction kept 4 bases outside the gene matches. This CDR3 is built from 14 residues. Written as DNA, the CDR3 is TGTGCCAGCAGCCCGGGGACAGCTAATCAGCCCCAGCATTTT. Translation: CASSPGTANQPQHF.

This clonotype was seen repeatedly, ten times or more. The rearrangement links TRBV27 to TRBJ1-5, with D possibly matching TRBD1 (6 bases). The CDR3 runs 14 residues. Trimming took 1 base from V and 7 from J, leaving 11 bases between them. CDR1 and CDR2 from the germline V gene are MNHEY and SMNVEV (reference sequence). CDR3 in amino acids: CASSLWGGGQPQHF. The CDR3 region has the DNA TGTGCCAGCAGTTTATGGGGGGGCGGACAGCCCCAGCATTTT.

This clonotype was counted between two and nine times. V usage is TRBV24-1 and J usage is TRBJ2-1, with D maybe TRBD1 (5 bases). Germline V CDR1 and CDR2: KGHDR, SFDVKD. V gave up 3 bases and J gave up 2 bases, with 13 bases separating them. The CDR3 loop spans 16 amino acids. CDR3 residues: CATSDGARNPYNEQFF. CDR3 in DNA: TGTGCCACCAGTGATGGGGCCCGAAACCCCTACAATGAGCAGTTCTTC.

The chain is built from TRBV7-2 and TRBJ2-5, with D perhaps TRBD2 (6 bases). V was shortened by 5 bases and J by 5 bases, with 18 bases between the two germline ends. CDR3 length: 15 amino acids. Germline V gene data show CDR1 as SGHTA and CDR2 as FQGNSA. CDR3 protein: CASSTRVAGGETQYF. The CDR3 region has the DNA TGTGCCAGCAGCACCCGGGTCGCCGGAGGGGAGACCCAGTACTTC.

The V gene is TRBV24-1, the J gene TRBJ2-6; the D gene is possibly TRBD1 (5 bases). The germline V and J ends were trimmed by 9 bases and 0 bases, with 14 bases remaining between them. Looked up from germline, CDR1 is KGHDR and CDR2 is SFDVKD. There are 16 residues in the CDR3. The CDR3 loop is CATGHSETSGANVLTF. In DNA, the CDR3 is TGTGCCACCGGACACAGTGAGACCTCTGGGGCCAACGTCCTGACTTTC.